A selection of T cell receptor beta chains follows, all from one sample in a study of CD8+ T cells in alopecia areata. The protocol was immunoSEQ multiplex PCR, while the TCRdb copy is restricted to in-frame clones and leaves out a portion. The table lists over 85,000 clones, 40% to 45% of them singletons, with around 0.8% in the top ten. Sequencing was done on a sample of CD4+ T cells sorted from blood. These receptors were collected from a human donor with alopecia areata. CDR3s include the opening cysteine and the closing phenylalanine or tryptophan. D genes are given only for firm matches. A row's size may be missing; if present it is once, few, many or a size class.

v_gene	d_gene	j_gene	abundance	CDR3aa	CDR3nt
TRBV7-8	NA	TRBJ1-5	NA	CASSTTGIDSNQPQHF	TGTGCCAGCAGCACGACAGGCATCGATAGCAATCAGCCCCAGCATTTT
TRBV5-1	NA	TRBJ2-3	NA	CASSLGRFRGTDTQYF	TGCGCCAGCAGCTTGGGTCGTTTCCGCGGCACAGATACGCAGTATTTT
TRBV29-1	TRBD2	TRBJ2-3	NA	CSALPREGRADTQYF	TGCAGCGCCCTCCCGCGGGAGGGGAGGGCAGATACGCAGTATTTT
TRBV30	TRBD2	TRBJ2-3	NA	CAWSKELAGAGDTQYF	TGTGCCTGGAGCAAGGAGCTAGCGGGGGCAGGAGATACGCAGTATTTT
TRBV29-1	NA	TRBJ1-6	NA	CSVSQGPPGGSPLHF	TGCAGCGTTTCCCAGGGGCCTCCCGGGGGTTCACCCCTCCACTTT
TRBV20-1	TRBD1	TRBJ1-4	NA	CSARPTGKLFF	TGCAGTGCTAGGCCGACAGGGAAACTGTTTTTT
TRBV7-2	NA	TRBJ2-5	NA	CASSTTKTQYF	TGTGCCAGCAGCACAACTAAAACCCAGTACTTC
TRBV7-6	TRBD2	TRBJ2-1	few	CASSLAAGGLNEQFF	TGTGCCAGCAGCTTAGCGGCGGGGGGGCTCAATGAGCAGTTCTTC
TRBV29-1	NA	TRBJ2-1	NA	CSVLVGNEQFF	TGCAGCGTTTTAGTGGGGAATGAGCAGTTCTTC
TRBV29-1	NA	TRBJ2-1	few	CSVGPVEDNEQFF	TGCAGCGTCGGCCCTGTAGAGGACAATGAGCAGTTCTTC
TRBV29-1	NA	TRBJ1-2	NA	CSARRAGRYGYTF	TGCAGCGCCCGGCGGGCGGGACGATATGGCTACACCTTC
TRBV2	NA	TRBJ2-1	few	CASSVEGGLNEQFF	TGTGCCAGCAGTGTGGAGGGGGGGCTCAATGAGCAGTTCTTC
TRBV30	NA	TRBJ1-2	once	CAWKQGAGYTF	TGTGCCTGGAAACAGGGTGCGGGCTACACCTTC
TRBV29-1	TRBD2	TRBJ2-3	NA	CSLGLGTDTQYF	TGCAGCTTAGGACTAGGCACAGATACGCAGTATTTT
TRBV7-9	NA	TRBJ1-1	NA	CASSPSGRRNTEAFF	TGTGCCAGCAGCCCATCAGGACGCAGGAACACTGAAGCTTTCTTT
TRBV28	TRBD1	TRBJ2-1	NA	CASNGQGTPYNEQFF	TGTGCCAGCAATGGACAGGGGACCCCCTACAATGAGCAGTTCTTC